Each of the 11 T cell receptor beta chains below was sequenced from the same sample in a study of identical twins. One entry per CDR3 protein results from TCRdb running MiXCR on the 5' RACE reads. Among roughly 250,000 distinct CDR3 sequences listed, about 7% were seen once. This sample was shared with a second study, whose subject was yellow fever vaccine responses in identical twins.

Sample: memory (CD45RO+) T cells sorted from blood. These receptors came from a woman aged 18-29 years in good health.

This clonotype showed up many times. This chain links TRBV4-2 with TRBJ2-7; D unresolved. Germline CDR1 is LGHNA and CDR2 is YNFKEQ. The length of the CDR3 is 14 residues. Trimming left V 2 bases short and J 1 base short, with 9 bases between. The CDR3 nucleotides read TGTGCCAGCAGCCAATCTAGATATTCCTACGAGCAGTACTTC. Translating gives CASSQSRYSYEQYF.

The CDR3 nucleotides are TGTGCCAGCAGCCCCCAGTGGGGGTACCAAGAGACCCAGTACTTC. It translates to CASSPQWGYQETQYF. The genes are TRBV7-2 and TRBJ2-5; D possibly uses TRBD1 or TRBD2 (5 bases each). The germline V gene encodes CDR1 SGHTA and CDR2 FQGNSA. The CDR3 has 15 residues. The ends were cut back, 5 bases at V and 0 bases at J, with 13 bases in the middle.

V usage is TRBV20-1 and J usage is TRBJ2-7, with 7 bases matching TRBD1. Trimming cost V 7 bases and J 5 bases; bases outside gene matches: 11. The CDR3 contains 13 residues. Germline values: CDR1 DFQATT, CDR2 SNEGSKA (reference sequence). CDR3 in DNA: TGCAGTGTAAGGACAGGAGCCCCCCACGAGCAGTACTTC. Its translation: CSVRTGAPHEQYF.

A few counts support this clonotype. V usage is TRBV20-1 and J usage is TRBJ2-1, with a tentative D call TRBD2 (6 bases). The germline V gene has CDR1 DFQATT and CDR2 SNEGSKA (reference sequence). V was trimmed by 3 bases and J by 0 bases, leaving 15 bases between them. This CDR3 is built from 16 residues. Here the CDR3 DNA reads TGCAGTGCTAGGGAGATACTAGCTATCTCCTACAATGAGCAGTTCTTC. The encoded protein is CSAREILAISYNEQFF.

Ten or more counts support this clonotype. This chain joins TRBV5-1 and TRBJ2-3, with 8 bases matching TRBD1. Germline V lookup: CDR1 SGHRS, CDR2 YFSETQ. V trimming: 4 bases; J trimming: 0 bases; junction bases outside the gene matches: 4. This CDR3 has 15 amino acids. Here the CDR3 reads CASSTRTGSTDTQYF. The CDR3 nucleotides read TGCGCCAGCAGCACTCGGACAGGGAGCACAGATACGCAGTATTTT.

This clonotype was counted at least ten times. This sequence joins TRBV20-1 and TRBJ2-1; a possible D gene is TRBD2 (5 bases). V shed 3 bases and J shed 10 bases, with 13 bases lying between them. This CDR3 spans 12 amino acids. Germline V lookup: CDR1 DFQATT, CDR2 SNEGSKA (reference sequence). CDR3 DNA sequence: TGCAGTGCTAGGGCTAGCTACCCCGAGCAGTTCTTC. Translating it yields CSARASYPEQFF.

This clonotype was observed a handful of times. The chain couples TRBV28 to TRBJ2-1; 8 bases agree with TRBD2. CDR3 size: 14 residues. With V trimmed by 4 bases and J by 9 bases, 8 bases remained unmatched. Germline-derived CDR1 and CDR2 are MDHEN and SYDVKM. The CDR3 loop reads CASSSRGTSGEQFF. CDR3 bases: TGTGCCAGCAGTTCCCGGGGGACTAGTGGTGAGCAGTTCTTC.

Ten or more counts support this clonotype. CDR3 nucleotide sequence: TGCGCCAGCAGCCCAGGACAGGGAGGGGGGACTGAAGCTTTCTTT. As protein: CASSPGQGGGTEAFF. The V and J genes are TRBV5-1 and TRBJ1-1; 8 positions match TRBD1. This CDR3 comprises 15 residues. Trimming removed 4 bases from V and 5 bases from J; junction bases left unmatched: 10. Germline V gene sequence: CDR1 SGHRS, CDR2 YFSETQ.

This clonotype was seen more than once but under ten times. V is TRBV5-6 and J is TRBJ1-4; D is perhaps TRBD1 (6 bases). Trimming stripped 3 bases from V and 7 bases from J, with 16 bases between. CDR1 and CDR2 (germline): SGHDT, YYEEEE. This CDR3 is 15 amino acids long. In nucleotides, the CDR3 is TGTGCCAGCAGCTCTTGGGCCCTAGGGGGTGAAAAACTGTTTTTT. Translation: CASSSWALGGEKLFF. The full variable domain, its missing parts supplied by reference TRBV5-6 and TRBJ1-4, is DAGVTQSPTHLIKTRGQQVTLRCSPKSGHDTVSWYQQALGQGPQFIFQYYEEEERQRGNFPDRFSGHQFPNYSSELNVNALLLGDSALYLCASSSWALGGEKLFFGSGTQLSVL.

The V and J genes are TRBV3-1 and TRBJ2-5, with 9 bases aligning to TRBD2. CDR3 length: 17 residues. V gave up 0 bases and J gave up 6 bases; unmatched junction bases: 11. CDR1 LGHDT and CDR2 YNNKEL come from the germline V gene (reference sequence). The CDR3 sequence is CASSQDVVAGAAKTQYF. The CDR3 region has the DNA TGTGCCAGCAGCCAAGATGTGGTAGCGGGGGCAGCGAAGACCCAGTACTTC.

The gene calls are TRBV3-1 and TRBJ1-1, with 8 bases matching TRBD1. Losses at the gene ends were 1 base for V and 3 bases for J; bases not matched to a gene: 22. Germline V gene sequence: CDR1 LGHDT, CDR2 YNNKEL (reference sequence). The CDR3 runs to 21 residues. In nucleotides, the CDR3 is TGTGCCAGCAGCCAAGTCCTAGCACAAAACGACAGGGGAGGTCGGGACACTGAAGCTTTCTTT. Translating gives CASSQVLAQNDRGGRDTEAFF.